Listed below are T cell receptor beta chains from one sample, sequenced in a study of identifying expanded T cells in peripheral blood. Here immunoSEQ multiplex PCR was the method, and the copy in TCRdb shows in-frame clones only, minus some. Of over 100,000 clones in the sample, about 87% were seen once. The specimen sequenced was blood. These receptors originate from a person aged 18 to 70 in good health. The CDR3 runs from the conserved cysteine through the conserved F or W. Expanded clones get a size class; other rows say once, few or many, or leave the size out.

v_call	j_call	clone_size	cdr3_aa
TRBV5-6	TRBJ2-2	.	CASSLGQTNTGELFF
TRBV28	TRBJ2-2	.	CASSRTSGVTGELFF
TRBV2	TRBJ2-6	.	CATLSGANVLTF
TRBV27	TRBJ2-2	once	CASLTGFGTGELFF
TRBV6-4	TRBJ2-1	.	CASSTDRYNEQFF
TRBV7-9	TRBJ1-5	.	CASSPKGTGSQPQHF
TRBV4-2	TRBJ2-3	.	CASGPVLAGTDTQYF
TRBV4-1	TRBJ2-5	.	CASSQGVEETQYF
TRBV27	TRBJ2-7	once	CASSSPRDGSYEQYF
TRBV15	TRBJ1-1	.	CATSDSLNTEAFF
TRBV7-8	TRBJ1-2	.	CASSLAEGAVGYTF
TRBV29-1	TRBJ1-1	.	CSVSILEAFF
TRBV6-1	TRBJ1-5	once	CASRTGYSNQPQHF
TRBV7-9	TRBJ2-2	.	CASRRSAGELFF
TRBV5-1	TRBJ2-1	.	CASSLEAGGDNEQFF
TRBV9	TRBJ2-3	.	CASSPTTDTQYF
TRBV18	TRBJ1-1	.	CASSDQGHTEAFF
TRBV5-6	.	.	CASSSWTGGPRSYEQYF
TRBV14	TRBJ2-5	.	CASSRQETQYF
TRBV19	TRBJ2-7	.	CASGREWNEQYF
TRBV7-3	TRBJ2-2	.	CASGLTGELFF
TRBV20-1	TRBJ2-5	.	CSARKETQYF
TRBV19	TRBJ1-2	.	CASSNERAYGYTF